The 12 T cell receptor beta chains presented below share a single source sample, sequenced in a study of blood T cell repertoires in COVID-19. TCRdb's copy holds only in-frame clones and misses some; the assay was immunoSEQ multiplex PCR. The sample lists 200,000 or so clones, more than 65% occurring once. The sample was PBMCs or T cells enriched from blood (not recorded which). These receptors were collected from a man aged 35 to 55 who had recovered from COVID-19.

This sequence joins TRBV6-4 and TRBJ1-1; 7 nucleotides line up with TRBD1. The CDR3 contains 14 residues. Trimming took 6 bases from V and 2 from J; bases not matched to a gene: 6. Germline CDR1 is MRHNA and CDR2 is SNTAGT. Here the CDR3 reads CASSPRQGNTEAFF. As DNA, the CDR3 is TGTGCCAGCAGCCCCCGACAGGGCAACACTGAAGCTTTCTTT.

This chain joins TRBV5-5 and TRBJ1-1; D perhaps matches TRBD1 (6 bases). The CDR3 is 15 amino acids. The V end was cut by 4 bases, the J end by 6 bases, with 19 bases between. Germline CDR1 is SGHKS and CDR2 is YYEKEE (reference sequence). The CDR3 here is CASSRWTARMPEAFF. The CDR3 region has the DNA TGTGCCAGCAGCCGTTGGACAGCCCGGATGCCTGAAGCTTTCTTT.

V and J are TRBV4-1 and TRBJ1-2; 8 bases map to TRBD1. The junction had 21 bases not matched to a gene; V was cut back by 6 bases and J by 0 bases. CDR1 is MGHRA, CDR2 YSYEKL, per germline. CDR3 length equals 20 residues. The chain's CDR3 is CASRLDRGLLPFGANYGYTF. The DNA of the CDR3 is TGCGCCAGCAGGCTAGACAGGGGCCTTTTACCTTTCGGGGCTAACTATGGCTACACCTTC.

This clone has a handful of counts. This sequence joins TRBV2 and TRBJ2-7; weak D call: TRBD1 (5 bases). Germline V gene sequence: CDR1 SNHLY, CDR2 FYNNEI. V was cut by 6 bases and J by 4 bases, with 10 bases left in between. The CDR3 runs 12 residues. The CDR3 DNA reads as TGTGCCAGCAGCGAAAACAGGTACGAGCAGTACTTC. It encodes CASSENRYEQYF.

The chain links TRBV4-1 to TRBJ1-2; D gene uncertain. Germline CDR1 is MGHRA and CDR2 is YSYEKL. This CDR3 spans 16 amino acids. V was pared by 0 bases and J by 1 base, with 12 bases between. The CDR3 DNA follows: TGCGCCAGCAGCCAAGAATGGCAGCGGCTTAACTATGGCTACACCTTC. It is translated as CASSQEWQRLNYGYTF.

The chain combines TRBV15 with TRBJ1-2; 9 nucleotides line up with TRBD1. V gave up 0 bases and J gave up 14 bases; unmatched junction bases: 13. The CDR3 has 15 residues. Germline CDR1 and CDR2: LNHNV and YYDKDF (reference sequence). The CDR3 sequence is CATSRDFNEAGTGTF. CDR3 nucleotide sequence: TGTGCCACCAGCAGAGATTTCAATGAGGCGGGGACAGGGACCTTC. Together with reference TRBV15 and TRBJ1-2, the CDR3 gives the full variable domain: DAMVIQNPRYQVTQFGKPVTLSCSQTLNHNVMYWYQQKSSQAPKLLFHYYDKDFNNEADTPDNFQSRRPNTSFCFLDIRSPGLGDTAMYLCATSRDFNEAGTGTFGSGTRLTVV.

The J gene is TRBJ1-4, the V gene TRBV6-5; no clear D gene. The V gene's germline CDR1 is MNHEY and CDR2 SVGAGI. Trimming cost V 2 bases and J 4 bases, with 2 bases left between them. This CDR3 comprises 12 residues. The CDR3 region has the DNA TGTGCCAGCAGTTACCGTAATGAAAAACTGTTTTTT. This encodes CASSYRNEKLFF.

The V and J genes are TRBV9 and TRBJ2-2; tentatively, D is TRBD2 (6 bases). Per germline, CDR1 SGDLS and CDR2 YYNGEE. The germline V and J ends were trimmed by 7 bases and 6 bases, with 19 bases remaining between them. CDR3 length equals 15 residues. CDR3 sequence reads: CASGPEGRFPGELFF. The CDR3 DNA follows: TGTGCCAGCGGACCGGAGGGCAGGTTTCCCGGGGAGCTGTTTTTT.

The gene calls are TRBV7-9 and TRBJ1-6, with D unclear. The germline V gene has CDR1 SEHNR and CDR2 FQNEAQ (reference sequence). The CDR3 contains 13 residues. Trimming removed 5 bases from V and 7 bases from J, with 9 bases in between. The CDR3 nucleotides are TGTGCCAGCAGCCCATCGGAGAATTCACCCCTCCACTTT. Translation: CASSPSENSPLHF.

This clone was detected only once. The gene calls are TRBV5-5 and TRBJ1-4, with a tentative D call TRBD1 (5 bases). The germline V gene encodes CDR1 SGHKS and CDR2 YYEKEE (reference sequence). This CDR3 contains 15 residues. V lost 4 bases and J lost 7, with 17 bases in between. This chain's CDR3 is CASSPMEGPFEKLFF. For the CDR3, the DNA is TGTGCCAGCAGCCCTATGGAGGGGCCTTTTGAAAAACTGTTTTTT. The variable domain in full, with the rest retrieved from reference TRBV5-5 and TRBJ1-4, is DAGVTQSPTHLIKTRGQQVTLRCSPISGHKSVSWYQQVLGQGPQFIFQYYEKEERGRGNFPDRFSARQFPNYSSELNVNALLLGDSALYLCASSPMEGPFEKLFFGSGTQLSVL.

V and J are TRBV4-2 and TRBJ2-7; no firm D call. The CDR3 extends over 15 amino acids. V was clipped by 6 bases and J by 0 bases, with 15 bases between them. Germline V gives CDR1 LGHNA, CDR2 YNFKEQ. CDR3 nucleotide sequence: TGTGCCAGCAGTCCACAATTAACAAGCTCCTACGAGCAGTACTTC. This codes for CASSPQLTSSYEQYF.

The CDR3 loop reads CASSLRGTGGYEQYF. CDR3 bases: TGTGCCAGCAGCCTCCGAGGGACAGGGGGCTACGAGCAGTACTTC. V is TRBV11-3 and J is TRBJ2-7; TRBD1 aligns across 11 bases. This CDR3 comprises 15 residues. The germline V gene has CDR1 SGHNT and CDR2 YENEEA. After removal of 5 bases from V and 3 bases from J, the junction contained 6 bases not matched to a gene.